Given below is one T cell receptor (beta chain) in context. The data stem from a study of blood T cell repertoires in COVID-19. The table came from immunoSEQ multiplex PCR; TCRdb's copy has only in-frame clones and leaves some out. This table has about 200,000 clones, roughly four fifths appearing once. V dropped 7 bases and J dropped 2; count of bases not matched to a gene: 4. This CDR3 has 13 amino acids. Germline V CDR1 and CDR2: LNHDA, SQIVND (reference sequence). The material sequenced was peripheral blood. This receptor was obtained from a woman in her thirties or forties with acute or convalescent COVID-19. The rearrangement joins TRBV19 to TRBJ1-1; 7 bases match TRBD1. The DNA of the CDR3 is TGTGCCAGTAAGTGGGACAGAAACACTGAAGCTTTCTTT. Encoded protein: CASKWDRNTEAFF.